This T cell receptor (beta chain) comes out of a study of shared clonotypes between healthy human individuals. Turning to the study itself: Plates per donor: three CD4 naive, three CD4 memory, two CD8 naive, one CD8 memory. Regarding the study as a whole: Clonotypes shared by all four sorted-subset donors had higher generation probabilities than non-shared clonotypes. Memory subsets generally showed smaller estimated richness than naive subsets did.

Measured with immunoSEQ multiplex PCR; TCRdb has only the in-frame clones, and not every one. Of about 1.5 million clones in the sample, roughly 96% were seen once. On this clone: Antigen specificity is unknown. Additional DNA sequences in this sample encode the identical CDR3.

This receptor was identified in a man aged 25-45 years in good health. Sequenced material: naive CD4+ T cells sorted from blood. Subset given: CD45RA+ positively selected.

CDR3 in amino acids: CASSSSGPYEQYF. The CDR3 region has the DNA TGTGCCAGCAGTTCTAGCGGCCCGTACGAGCAGTACTTC. The chain combines TRBV7-3 with TRBJ2-7, with 7 bases that match TRBD2. V dropped 6 bases and J dropped 4; count of bases not matched to a gene: 6. The CDR3 extends over 13 amino acids. Looked up from germline, CDR1 is SGHTA and CDR2 is FQGTGA.